This T cell receptor beta chain appears in the sequencing data of a study of control samples from healthy donors and cancer patients. This CDR3 has 16 residues. Unmatched junction bases numbered 7, after V lost 3 bases and J lost 4 bases. From germline, CDR1 is WSHSY and CDR2 SAAADI. The table came from immunoSEQ multiplex PCR; TCRdb's copy has only in-frame clones and leaves some out. The sample contains about 150,000 clones, roughly 88% of which appear only once. The sequencing sample was made of blood. This sequence joins TRBV10-2 and TRBJ2-7, with 12 bases that match TRBD1. The TCR sequence derives from a young man in good health. This CDR3 reads CASSELAGQGAYEQYF. CDR3 nucleotide sequence: TGCGCCAGCAGTGAACTTGCGGGACAGGGGGCTTACGAGCAGTACTTC.